These 15 T cell receptor beta chains were sequenced from one sample in a study of blood T cell repertoires in COVID-19. TCRdb's copy holds only in-frame clones and misses some; the assay was immunoSEQ multiplex PCR. The table has over 110,000 clones, 75% to 90% seen once. Sequencing used PBMCs or T cells enriched from blood (not recorded which). The origin of the receptors is a man aged 55 to 70 who had recovered from COVID-19.

The V gene is TRBV12-3 or TRBV12-4, the J gene TRBJ1-2; 9 nucleotides line up with TRBD1. V was pared by 6 bases and J by 6 bases, with 5 bases of the junction left unmatched. The CDR3 sequence is 13 residues long. The CDR3 here is CASRPGQGDGYTF. CDR3 bases: TGTGCCAGCAGGCCGGGACAGGGTGATGGCTACACCTTC.

The V call is TRBV27, the J call TRBJ1-5; the D is unclear. Trimming removed 6 bases from V and 5 bases from J, with 14 bases in between. This CDR3 has 14 residues. Looked up from germline, CDR1 is MNHEY and CDR2 is SMNVEV (reference sequence). Here the CDR3 reads CASSRIPNDQPQHF. The CDR3 region has the DNA TGTGCCAGCAGCCGTATACCTAACGATCAGCCCCAGCATTTT.

The rearrangement links TRBV10-1 to TRBJ2-7, with 7 bases that match TRBD2. The CDR3 consists of 13 residues. Germline V gene sequence: CDR1 WNHNN, CDR2 SYGVQD (reference sequence). The ends lost 4 bases at V and 3 bases at J; junction bases unmatched: 3. The DNA of the CDR3 is TGCGCCAGCAGTGGGGGACTAAACTACGAGCAGTACTTC. This gives the protein CASSGGLNYEQYF.

This chain connects TRBV18 to TRBJ1-6; 8 positions agree with TRBD1. The J segment lost 9 bases and the V segment lost 6 bases, leaving 10 bases of the junction unmatched. This CDR3 is built from 15 residues. Germline V gene lookup returns CDR1 KGHSH and CDR2 LQKENI. The CDR3 loop is CASSLTGESSSPLHF. DNA for the CDR3: TGTGCCAGCTCCTTGACAGGGGAATCGAGTTCACCCCTCCACTTT.

The chain employs TRBV19 and TRBJ1-3; 9 bases agree with TRBD1. Unmatched junction bases numbered 6, after V lost 5 bases and J lost 4 bases. This CDR3 is 15 amino acids long. Germline CDR1 reads LNHDA; CDR2 reads SQIVND (reference sequence). CDR3 in amino acids: CASSVGQGHGNTIYF. Here the CDR3 DNA reads TGTGCCAGTAGTGTGGGACAGGGCCACGGAAACACCATATATTTT.

The V and J genes are TRBV10-1 and TRBJ2-1, with D possibly matching TRBD1 (6 bases). In germline, CDR1 is WNHNN, CDR2 SYGVQD (reference sequence). V lost 4 bases and J lost 10, with 8 bases in between. This CDR3 is built from 11 residues. CDR3: CASSGGTEQFF. The CDR3 DNA follows: TGCGCCAGCAGTGGTGGGACAGAGCAGTTCTTC.

This sequence joins TRBV29-1 and TRBJ2-7; 8 bases agree with TRBD1. Trimming took 6 bases from V and 3 from J; bases not matched to a gene: 13. CDR1 is SQVTM, CDR2 ANQGSEA, per germline. The CDR3 spans 15 residues. DNA of the CDR3: TGCAGCGTCCAAGGGGTTGGGACAGGCAGCTACGAGCAGTACTTC. Protein product: CSVQGVGTGSYEQYF.

The chain carries TRBV15 and TRBJ2-7; 10 bases match TRBD1. The V and J ends lost 5 bases and 5 bases, in that order; junction bases with no gene match: 6. CDR3 length: 14 amino acids. CDR1 LNHNV and CDR2 YYDKDF come from the germline V gene (reference sequence). CDR3 sequence: CATSRQGATHEQYF. Written as DNA, the CDR3 is TGTGCCACCAGCCGACAGGGGGCGACCCACGAGCAGTACTTC.

The chain joins TRBV19 to TRBJ2-5; no clear D. Per the germline V gene, CDR1 is LNHDA and CDR2 is SQIVND (reference sequence). V was trimmed by 6 bases and J by 5 bases, leaving 10 bases between them. CDR3 length: 12 residues. CDR3: CASSLTSETQYF. DNA for the CDR3: TGTGCCAGTAGCCTTACATCGGAGACCCAGTACTTC. The full variable domain, completed using reference TRBV19 and TRBJ2-5, is DGGITQSPKYLFRKEGQNVTLSCEQNLNHDAMYWYRQDPGQGLRLIYYSQIVNDFQKGDIAEGYSVSREKKESFPLTVTSAQKNPTAFYLCASSLTSETQYFGPGTRLLVL.

This clone showed up just a few times. The chain couples TRBV2 to TRBJ2-1; no clear D. V was shortened by 4 bases and J by 4 bases, with 11 bases between the two germline ends. The CDR3 sequence is 14 residues long. The germline CDR1 and CDR2 sequences are SNHLY and FYNNEI. Written as DNA, the CDR3 is TGTGCCAGCAGTGGTCTCGTCTCTTACAATGAGCAGTTCTTC. As protein: CASSGLVSYNEQFF.

This chain uses TRBV7-8 with TRBJ1-3; the match to TRBD1 covers 7 bases. Germline V gives CDR1 SGHVS, CDR2 FQNEAQ. CDR3 length equals 14 residues. Germline trimming cut 5 bases from V and 3 bases from J; bases unmatched to any gene: 4. CDR3 in DNA: TGTGCCAGCAGCGTGACAGGGCTTGGAAACACCATATATTTT. Its protein is CASSVTGLGNTIYF. Full variable domain (outside the CDR3, taken from reference TRBV7-8 and TRBJ1-3): GAGVSQSPRYKVAKRGQDVALRCDPISGHVSLFWYQQALGQGPEFLTYFQNEAQLDKSGLPSDRFFAERPEGSVSTLKIQRTQQEDSAVYLCASSVTGLGNTIYFGEGSWLTVV.

V and J are TRBV7-9 and TRBJ1-2, with 11 positions matching TRBD1. Germline V lookup: CDR1 SEHNR, CDR2 FQNEAQ (reference sequence). V dropped 2 bases and J dropped 8; count of bases not matched to a gene: 7. The CDR3 is 15 amino acids. CDR3: CASSLIGTGGIGYTF. The CDR3 DNA is TGTGCCAGCAGCTTAATCGGGACAGGGGGGATAGGCTACACCTTC.

A note on this clone: One end of the junction fails to match germline, which may point to a read error. The gene calls are TRBV7-7 and TRBJ2-1, with 14 positions matching TRBD2. Germline CDR1 and CDR2: SSHAT and FNYEAQ (reference sequence). The CDR3 sequence is 15 residues long. The CDR3 nucleotides are TGTGCTAGCAGCCAAGGGACTAGCGGGAGTGATGAGCAGTTCTTC. Translated, it gives CASSQGTSGSDEQFF.

V gene TRBV9 combines with J gene TRBJ2-3; 8 positions match TRBD1. The V gene end was trimmed by 3 bases and the J gene end by 4 bases; junction bases not matched to a gene: 4. This CDR3 has 14 amino acids. Germline lookup yields CDR1 SGDLS and CDR2 YYNGEE. CDR3: CASSGTGSPDTQYF. Here the CDR3 DNA reads TGTGCCAGCAGCGGGACAGGGTCGCCAGATACGCAGTATTTT.

The CDR3 loop reads CASRNQANTEAFF. CDR3 in DNA: TGTGCCAGCAGAAACCAGGCGAACACTGAAGCTTTCTTT. The genes are TRBV6-5 and TRBJ1-1; D uncertain. CDR1 is MNHEY and CDR2 is SVGAGI in the germline V gene. V was pared by 6 bases and J by 1 base, with 9 bases between. CDR3 length equals 13 residues.